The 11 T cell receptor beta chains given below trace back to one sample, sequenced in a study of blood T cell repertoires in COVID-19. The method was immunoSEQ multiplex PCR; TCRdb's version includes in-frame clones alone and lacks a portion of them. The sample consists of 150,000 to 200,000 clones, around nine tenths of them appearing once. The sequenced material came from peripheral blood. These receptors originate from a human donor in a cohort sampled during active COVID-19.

CDR3 sequence (DNA): TGTGCCAGCAGCCCTGGACAGGGGCCCTACGAGCAGTACTTC. This sequence encodes CASSPGQGPYEQYF. The chain recombines TRBV5-4 with TRBJ2-7, with 9 bases aligning to TRBD1. The trim removed 4 bases at V and 2 bases at J, leaving 4 bases unmatched. This CDR3 comprises 14 residues. The germline gives CDR1 SGHNT, CDR2 YYREEE (reference sequence).

The CDR3 coding sequence is TGTGCCAGCAGCCAAGTTTCCGACAATGAGCAGTTCTTC. Translation gives CASSQVSDNEQFF. V gene TRBV4-2 combines with J gene TRBJ2-1; D call uncertain. This CDR3 has 13 residues. Germline V CDR1 and CDR2: LGHNA, YNFKEQ. Between the trimmed V and J ends, which lost 1 base and 5 bases, there was a span of 6 bases.

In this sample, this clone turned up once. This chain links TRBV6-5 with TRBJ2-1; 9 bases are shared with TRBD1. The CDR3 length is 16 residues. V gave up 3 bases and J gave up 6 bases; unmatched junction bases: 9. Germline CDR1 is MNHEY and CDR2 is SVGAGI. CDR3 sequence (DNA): TGTGCCAGCAGTTATGGAGACAGGGGGGCTCGCAATGAGCAGTTCTTC. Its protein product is CASSYGDRGARNEQFF.

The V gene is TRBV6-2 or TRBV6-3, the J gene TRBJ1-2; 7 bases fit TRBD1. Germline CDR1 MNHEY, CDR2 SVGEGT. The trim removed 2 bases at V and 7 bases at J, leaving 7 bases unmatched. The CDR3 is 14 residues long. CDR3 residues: CASSYLQGWRGYTF. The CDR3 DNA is TGTGCCAGCAGTTACCTACAGGGGTGGCGTGGCTACACCTTC.

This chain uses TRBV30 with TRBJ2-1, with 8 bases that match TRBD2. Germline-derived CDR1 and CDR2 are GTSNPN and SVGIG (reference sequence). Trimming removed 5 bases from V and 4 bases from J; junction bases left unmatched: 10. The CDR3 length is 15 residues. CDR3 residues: CAWSIRAGGYNEQFF. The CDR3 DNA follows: TGTGCCTGGTCTATTAGGGCGGGGGGTTACAATGAGCAGTTCTTC. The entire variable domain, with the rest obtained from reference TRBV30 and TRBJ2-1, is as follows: SQTIHQWPATLVQPVGSPLSLECTVEGTSNPNLYWYRQAAGRGLQLLFYSVGIGQISSEVPQNLSASRPQDRQFILSSKKLLLSDSGFYLCAWSIRAGGYNEQFFGPGTRLTVL.

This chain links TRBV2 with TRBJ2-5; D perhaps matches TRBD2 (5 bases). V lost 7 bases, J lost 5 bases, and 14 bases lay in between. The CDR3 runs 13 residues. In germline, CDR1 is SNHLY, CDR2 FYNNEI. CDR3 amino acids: CASNRGLGETQYF. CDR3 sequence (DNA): TGTGCCAGCAACCGGGGTTTAGGGGAGACCCAGTACTTC.

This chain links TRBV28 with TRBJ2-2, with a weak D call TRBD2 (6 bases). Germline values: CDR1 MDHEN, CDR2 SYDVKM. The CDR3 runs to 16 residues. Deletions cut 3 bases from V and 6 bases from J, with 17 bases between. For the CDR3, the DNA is TGTGCCAGCAGTTTCTTTTTGAGGGGAGGTGCCGGGGAGCTGTTTTTT. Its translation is CASSFFLRGGAGELFF.

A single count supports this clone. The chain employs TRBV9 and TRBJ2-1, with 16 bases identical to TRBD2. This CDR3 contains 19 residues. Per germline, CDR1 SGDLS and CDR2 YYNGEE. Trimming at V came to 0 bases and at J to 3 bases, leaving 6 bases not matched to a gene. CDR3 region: CASSVGTGTSGRVYNEQFF. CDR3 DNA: TGTGCCAGCAGCGTAGGAACCGGGACTAGCGGGAGGGTCTACAATGAGCAGTTCTTC.

CDR3 sequence reads: CSASRSSGGPSYEQYF. CDR3 DNA: TGCAGTGCTAGTAGGTCATCGGGAGGGCCCTCCTACGAGCAGTACTTC. The V and J genes are TRBV20-1 and TRBJ2-7; 8 positions match TRBD2. Per germline, CDR1 DFQATT and CDR2 SNEGSKA (reference sequence). V shed 3 bases, J shed 0 bases, and the junction held 10 bases outside the gene matches. The CDR3 consists of 16 residues.

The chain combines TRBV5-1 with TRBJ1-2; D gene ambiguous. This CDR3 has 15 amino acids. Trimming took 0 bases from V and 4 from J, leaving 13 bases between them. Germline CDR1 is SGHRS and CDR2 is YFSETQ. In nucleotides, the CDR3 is TGCGCCAGCAGCTTGGGAGCGGCCCAGATCTATGGCTACACCTTC. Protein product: CASSLGAAQIYGYTF. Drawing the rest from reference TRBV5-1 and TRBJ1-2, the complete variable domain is KAGVTQTPRYLIKTRGQQVTLSCSPISGHRSVSWYQQTPGQGLQFLFEYFSETQRNKGNFPGRFSGRQFSNSRSEMNVSTLELGDSALYLCASSLGAAQIYGYTFGSGTRLTVV.

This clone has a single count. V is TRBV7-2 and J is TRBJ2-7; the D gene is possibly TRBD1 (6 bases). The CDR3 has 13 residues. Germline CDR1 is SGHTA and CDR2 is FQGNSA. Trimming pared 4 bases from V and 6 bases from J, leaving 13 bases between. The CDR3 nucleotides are TGTGCCAGCAGCTACGATCCCAGGGGCGAGCAGTACTTC. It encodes CASSYDPRGEQYF.